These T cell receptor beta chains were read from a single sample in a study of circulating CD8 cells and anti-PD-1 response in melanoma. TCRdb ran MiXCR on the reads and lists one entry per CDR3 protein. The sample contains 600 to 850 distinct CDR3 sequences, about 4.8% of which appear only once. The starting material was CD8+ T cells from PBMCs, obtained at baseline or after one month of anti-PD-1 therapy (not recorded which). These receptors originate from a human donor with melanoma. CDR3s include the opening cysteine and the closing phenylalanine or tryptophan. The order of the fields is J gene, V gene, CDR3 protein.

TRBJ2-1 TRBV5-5 CASSVSGGLPYNEQFF
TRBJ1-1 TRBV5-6 CASSLGTITFF
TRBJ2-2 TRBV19 CASSWGPNTGELFF
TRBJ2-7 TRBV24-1 CATSDGGQGAYEQYF
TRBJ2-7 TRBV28 CASSPLDLGVSYEQYF
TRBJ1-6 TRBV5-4 CASSIPGSGSPLHF
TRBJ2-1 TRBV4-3 CASSQLDGHPYNEQFF
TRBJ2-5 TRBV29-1 CSARGGRLETQYF
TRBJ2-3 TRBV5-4 CASSVRGASTDTQYF
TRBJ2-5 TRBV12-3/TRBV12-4 CASRQGGETQYF
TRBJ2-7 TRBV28 CASSFPGSPYEQYF
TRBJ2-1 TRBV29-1 CSAMQGSNEQFF
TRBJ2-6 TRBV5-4 CASSSPMRSGANVLTF
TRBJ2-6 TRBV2 CASEARPGANVLTF
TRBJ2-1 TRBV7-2 CASSQPGLPNEQFF
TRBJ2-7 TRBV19 CASSLVRTGEQYF
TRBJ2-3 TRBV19 CASRAGLAGTDTQYF
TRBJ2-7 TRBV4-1 CASSQGDLYEQYF
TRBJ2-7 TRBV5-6 CASSPGSGVSEQYF
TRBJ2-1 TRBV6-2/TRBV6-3 CASSYGLAGRMEQFF
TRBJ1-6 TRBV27 CASSLTGTNSPLHF
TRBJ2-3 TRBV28 CASSLFQGADTQYF
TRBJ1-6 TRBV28 CASSFAAGAGDSPLHF
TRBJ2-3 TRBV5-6 CASSWRGPADTQYF
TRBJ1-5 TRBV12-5 CASGFNSNQPQHF
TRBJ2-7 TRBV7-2 CASRLTGTGSYEQYF
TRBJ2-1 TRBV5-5 CASSFGTSGRGTYNEQFF
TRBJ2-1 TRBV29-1 CSVEGGGANEQFF
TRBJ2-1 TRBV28 CASGDEQFF
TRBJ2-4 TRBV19 CASSVSGTSGGAVQYF
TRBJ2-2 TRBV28 CASSPPLDTGELFF
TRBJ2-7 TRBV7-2 CASSSGYYEQYF
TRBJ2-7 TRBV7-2 CASSLGGASSYEQYF
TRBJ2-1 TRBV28 CASKDRYNEQFF
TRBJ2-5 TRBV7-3 CASSLLSGGYETQYF
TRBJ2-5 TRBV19 CASSILSGLRETQYF
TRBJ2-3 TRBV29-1 CSVRWRGTSTDTQYF
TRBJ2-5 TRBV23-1 CASRDGEGRFQETQYF
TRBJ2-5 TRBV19 CASSAQETQYF
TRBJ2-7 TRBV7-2 CASREGANSYEQYF
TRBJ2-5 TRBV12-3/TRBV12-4 CASRLTSGGAGETQYF
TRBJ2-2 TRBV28 CASSQRRGELFF